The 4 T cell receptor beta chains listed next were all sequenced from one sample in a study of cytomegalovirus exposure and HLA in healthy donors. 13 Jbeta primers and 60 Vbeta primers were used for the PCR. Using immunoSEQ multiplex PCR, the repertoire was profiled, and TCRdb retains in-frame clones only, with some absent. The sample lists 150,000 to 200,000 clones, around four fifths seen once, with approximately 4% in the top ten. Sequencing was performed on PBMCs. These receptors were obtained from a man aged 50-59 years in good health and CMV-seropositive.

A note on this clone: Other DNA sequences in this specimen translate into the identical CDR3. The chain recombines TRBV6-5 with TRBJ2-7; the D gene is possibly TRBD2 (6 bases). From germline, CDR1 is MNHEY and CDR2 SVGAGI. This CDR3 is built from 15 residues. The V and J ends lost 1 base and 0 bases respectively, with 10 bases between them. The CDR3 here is CASSYLAEVSYEQYF. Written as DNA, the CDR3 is TGTGCCAGCAGTTACTTAGCGGAGGTCTCCTACGAGCAGTACTTC.

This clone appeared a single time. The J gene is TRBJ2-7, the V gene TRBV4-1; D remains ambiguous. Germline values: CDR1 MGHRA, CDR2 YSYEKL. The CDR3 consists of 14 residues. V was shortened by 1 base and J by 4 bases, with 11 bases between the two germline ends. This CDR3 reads CASSQGMAVYEQYF. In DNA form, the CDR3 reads TGCGCCAGCAGCCAAGGTATGGCGGTATACGAGCAGTACTTC.

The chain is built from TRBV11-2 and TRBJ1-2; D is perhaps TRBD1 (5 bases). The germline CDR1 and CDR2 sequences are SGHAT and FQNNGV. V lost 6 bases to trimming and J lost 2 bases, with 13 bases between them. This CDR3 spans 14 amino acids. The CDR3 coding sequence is TGTGCCAGCAGTCCCATAGGACACAACTATGGCTACACCTTC. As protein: CASSPIGHNYGYTF.

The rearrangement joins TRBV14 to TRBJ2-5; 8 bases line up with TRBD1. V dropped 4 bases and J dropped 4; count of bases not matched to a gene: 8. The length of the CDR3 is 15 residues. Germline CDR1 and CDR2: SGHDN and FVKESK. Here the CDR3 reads CASSRRRDRLETQYF. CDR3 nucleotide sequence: TGTGCCAGCAGCCGGCGTCGGGACAGGCTAGAGACCCAGTACTTC.